This T cell receptor beta chain was observed in a study of patients and donors after allogeneic stem cell transplantation. The CDR3 spans 16 residues. The germline gives CDR1 MNHEY, CDR2 SMNVEV (reference sequence). Losses at the gene ends were 1 base for V and 1 base for J; bases not matched to a gene: 5. From the RT-PCR reads, TCRdb called clonotypes with MiXCR, one entry per CDR3 protein. Among roughly 960,000 distinct CDR3 sequences, about a sixth were seen once, and the ten largest hold approximately 5.9%. The TCR sequence derives from a human donor who was either an allogeneic HSCT recipient or a stem cell or donor lymphocyte infusion donor (not recorded which). It is not recorded whose cells these are; they may come from a transplant donor. This chain links TRBV27 with TRBJ2-7; 9 bases are shared with TRBD1. Material: blood, either unsorted or a sorted T cell fraction (not recorded which). The CDR3 bases are TGTGCCAGCAGTTTATGGGGGACAGGGTTGTCCTACGAGCAGTACTTC. It encodes CASSLWGTGLSYEQYF.